The 20 T cell receptor beta chains given below trace back to one sample, sequenced in a study of HIV-infected children after antiretroviral therapy interruption. Indicated treatment: PENTA 11 planned treatment interruption arm or continuous ART arm. RNA-based 3' RACE libraries used unique molecular identifiers. TCRdb redid the calling of the 3' RACE reads with MiXCR, one entry per CDR3 protein. The sample carries a few thousand distinct CDR3 sequences, about 4.4% recorded once. Material: CD45RO+ CD8+ T cells from PBMCs, pooled from several time points, obtained from a donor given antiretroviral therapy, either interrupted or continuous. Subset described: memory CD8+ CD45RO+ CD45RA- T cells. All receptors come from a pool of human donors with HIV.

This clonotype was recorded at least ten times. The V and J genes are TRBV12-3 or TRBV12-4 and TRBJ2-1; 14 bases match TRBD2. This CDR3 spans 15 amino acids. Trimming cost V 6 bases and J 7 bases; bases outside gene matches: 5. The DNA of the CDR3 is TGTGCCAGCAGCCCCCGGACTAGCGGGGGGAATGAGCAGTTCTTC. This translates into CASSPRTSGGNEQFF.

This clonotype is labeled medium-sized. The chain carries TRBV12-3 or TRBV12-4 and TRBJ2-3; 11 bases map to TRBD2. The CDR3 contains 15 residues. After removal of 6 bases from V and 5 bases from J, the junction contained 7 bases not matched to a gene. CDR3 sequence (DNA): TGTGCCAGCAGCGCTAGCGGGGGGCCGGGAGATACGCAGTATTTT. This codes for CASSASGGPGDTQYF.

This clonotype showed up many times. V and J are TRBV7-6 and TRBJ2-7; 7 bases match TRBD1. CDR1 SGHVS and CDR2 FNYEAQ come from the germline V gene. The CDR3 consists of 15 residues. Trimming cost V 5 bases and J 2 bases; bases outside gene matches: 9. CDR3 region: CASSPRQGIAYEQYF. The CDR3 coding sequence is TGTGCCAGCAGCCCCAGACAGGGCATCGCCTACGAGCAGTACTTC.

The chain carries TRBV20-1 and TRBJ2-7; D call uncertain. The germline gives CDR1 DFQATT, CDR2 SNEGSKA (reference sequence). The CDR3 consists of 15 residues. V was shortened by 0 bases and J by 4 bases, with 16 bases between the two germline ends. CDR3: CSARDGFGTVYEQYF. CDR3 nucleotides: TGCAGTGCTAGAGATGGGTTCGGTACGGTATACGAGCAGTACTTC.

This clonotype was recorded many times. The chain employs TRBV5-1 and TRBJ2-7; a possible D gene is TRBD1 (6 bases). Germline V CDR1 and CDR2: SGHRS, YFSETQ. The CDR3 length is 15 residues. V was shortened by 4 bases and J by 3 bases, with 17 bases between the two germline ends. The CDR3 region has the DNA TGCGCCAGCAGCGGGGGCCTGACGGAGTTCTACGAGCAGTACTTC. It translates to CASSGGLTEFYEQYF.

Relative to its sample, this clonotype is medium-sized. The chain links TRBV2 to TRBJ1-2, with 9 bases lining up with TRBD1. The CDR3 totals 13 residues. V was pared by 9 bases and J by 2 bases, with 4 bases of the junction left unmatched. Germline V lookup: CDR1 SNHLY, CDR2 FYNNEI. CDR3 sequence: CARWDRENYGYTF. The DNA of the CDR3 is TGTGCCAGATGGGACAGGGAAAACTATGGCTACACCTTC.

This clonotype showed up many times. The chain has TRBV4-1 and TRBJ2-5; TRBD2 agrees at 15 bases. V trimming: 1 base; J trimming: 7 bases; junction bases outside the gene matches: 7. The germline gives CDR1 MGHRA, CDR2 YSYEKL. The CDR3 contains 17 residues. Here the CDR3 reads CASSQVGLAGGRGTQYF. The CDR3 bases are TGCGCCAGCAGCCAAGTGGGACTAGCGGGAGGACGGGGGACCCAGTACTTC.

This clonotype showed up many times. This chain links TRBV20-1 with TRBJ2-7; TRBD1 is a possible D gene (6 bases). The germline V and J ends were trimmed by 6 bases and 0 bases, with 12 bases remaining between them. This CDR3 has 13 amino acids. The germline gives CDR1 DFQATT, CDR2 SNEGSKA (reference sequence). The CDR3 DNA reads TGCAGTGCACGGGACACGAGCTCCTACGAGCAGTACTTC. This gives the protein CSARDTSSYEQYF.

By share, this clonotype ranks as medium-sized. V usage is TRBV6-4 and J usage is TRBJ1-1; D remains ambiguous. V was cut by 6 bases and J by 4 bases, with 12 bases left in between. CDR1 and CDR2 (germline): MRHNA, SNTAGT. This CDR3 is built from 13 residues. As DNA, the CDR3 is TGTGCCAGCAGCCACGGGGAATCCACTGAAGCTTTCTTT. Protein sequence: CASSHGESTEAFF.

This clonotype was seen ten or more times. The chain has TRBV7-6 and TRBJ2-1, with D hard to call. The CDR3 has 14 amino acids. Trimming cost V 1 base and J 0 bases, with 4 bases left between them. CDR1 and CDR2 from the germline V gene are SGHVS and FNYEAQ. In nucleotides, the CDR3 is TGTGCCAGCAGCTTAGAATCCTCCTACAATGAGCAGTTCTTC. Amino acids: CASSLESSYNEQFF.

The sample holds many counts of this clonotype. J is TRBJ1-2 and V is TRBV30; a possible D gene is TRBD1 (5 bases). V gave up 3 bases and J gave up 4 bases, with 15 bases separating them. The CDR3 sequence is 14 residues long. CDR1 is GTSNPN and CDR2 is SVGIG in the germline V gene (reference sequence). The CDR3 region has the DNA TGTGCCTGGAGCACTTCCGGGACCACCTATGGCTACACCTTC. Protein sequence: CAWSTSGTTYGYTF.

CDR3 residues: CSVEAGTVNTEAFF. CDR3 bases: TGCAGCGTCGAGGCCGGGACAGTGAACACTGAAGCTTTCTTT. The chain is built from TRBV29-1 and TRBJ1-1; 7 bases line up with TRBD1. V trimming: 6 bases; J trimming: 0 bases; junction bases outside the gene matches: 7. This CDR3 is 14 amino acids long. Germline V gives CDR1 SQVTM, CDR2 ANQGSEA.

In its sample, this clonotype ranks as large. The V call is TRBV10-3, the J call TRBJ1-4; D call uncertain. This CDR3 spans 13 amino acids. The V gene lost 1 base and the J gene lost 7 bases, with 7 bases spanning the gap. CDR1 and CDR2 from the germline V gene are ENHRY and SYGVKD. The DNA for the CDR3 is TGTGCCATCAGTGAGTGGAAGGGTGAAAAACTGTTTTTT. Its translation: CAISEWKGEKLFF.

The V gene is TRBV27, the J gene TRBJ1-4; unclear D gene. Germline V gene data show CDR1 as MNHEY and CDR2 as SMNVEV (reference sequence). Trimming shortened V by 3 bases and J by 5 bases, and 10 bases separated the two germline ends. CDR3 size: 14 residues. As DNA, the CDR3 is TGTGCCAGCAGTTTCAGCGCCTACAATGAAAAACTGTTTTTT. Translating gives CASSFSAYNEKLFF. The whole variable domain, remainder taken from reference TRBV27 and TRBJ1-4, is EAQVTQNPRYLITVTGKKLTVTCSQNMNHEYMSWYRQDPGLGLRQIYYSMNVEVTDKGDVPEGYKVSRKEKRNFPLILESPSPNQTSLYFCASSFSAYNEKLFFGSGTQLSVL.

J is TRBJ2-1 and V is TRBV2, with 10 bases fitting TRBD2. Unmatched junction bases numbered 4, after V lost 8 bases and J lost 3 bases. Germline values: CDR1 SNHLY, CDR2 FYNNEI. The length of the CDR3 is 14 residues. CDR3 in amino acids: CASLAGESYNEQFF. The CDR3 bases are TGTGCCAGCCTAGCGGGAGAGAGCTACAATGAGCAGTTCTTC.

This clonotype is categorized as medium-sized. The chain carries TRBV14 and TRBJ1-6; TRBD1 matches 10 bases. Unmatched junction bases numbered 4, after V lost 4 bases and J lost 10 bases. The CDR3 length is 14 residues. CDR1 and CDR2 (germline): SGHDN, FVKESK. The CDR3 spells CASSRGQGISPLHF. In DNA form, the CDR3 reads TGTGCCAGCAGCCGGGGACAGGGGATATCACCCCTCCACTTT.

This clonotype was counted at least ten times. The genes are TRBV7-9 and TRBJ1-5, with D unclear. Trimming cost V 5 bases and J 0 bases, with 5 bases left between them. CDR3 length: 13 residues. Germline CDR1 and CDR2: SEHNR and FQNEAQ (reference sequence). CDR3 region: CASSHNSNQPQHF. Written as DNA, the CDR3 is TGTGCCAGCAGCCATAATAGCAATCAGCCCCAGCATTTT.

Of note for this clonotype: A much larger clone lies a single base off, so this may be a read error. J is TRBJ1-5 and V is TRBV7-9, with 7 nucleotides matching TRBD1. Germline loops: CDR1 SEHNR, CDR2 FQNEAQ (reference sequence). The CDR3 totals 19 residues. CDR3 bases: TGTACCAGCAGCTTAGGTCCTTACCGGGACAGCTATAGCAATCAGCCCCAGCATTTT. Residues: CTSSLGPYRDSYSNQPQHF. Full variable domain (rest looked up from reference TRBV7-9 and TRBJ1-5): DTGVSQNPRHKITKRGQNVTFRCDPISEHNRLYWYRQTLGQGPEFLTYFQNEAQLEKSRLLSDRFSAERPKGSFSTLEIQRTEQGDSAMYLCTSSLGPYRDSYSNQPQHFGDGTRLSIL.

In this sample, this clonotype turned up many times. The rearrangement uses TRBV6-4 and TRBJ2-3; 14 bases are shared with TRBD2. This CDR3 spans 16 amino acids. V lost 0 bases, J lost 4 bases, and 0 bases stayed unmatched. The germline CDR1 and CDR2 sequences are MRHNA and SNTAGT. CDR3 in DNA: TGTGCCAGCAGTGACTCGACTAGCGGGGGGGCAGATACGCAGTATTTT. The encoded protein is CASSDSTSGGADTQYF.

A word on this clonotype: A much larger clone lies one base from this, so it may be a read error. The chain recombines TRBV15 with TRBJ2-7, with D perhaps being TRBD1 or TRBD2 (5 bases each). The germline CDR1 and CDR2 sequences are LNHNV and YYDKDF (reference sequence). With 0 bases removed from V and 0 bases from J, the gap between germline ends came to 9 bases. This CDR3 contains 15 residues. CDR3 residues: CATSRDGASSYEQYF. The DNA for the CDR3 is TGTGCCACCAGCAGAGACGGGGCAAGCTCCTACGAGCAGTACTTC.